This T cell receptor beta chain came from a study of cytomegalovirus exposure and HLA in healthy donors. Overall study: An earlier analysis identified 95 million to 120 million unique TCR beta sequences in about 179 million T cells. General study findings and limits: The study reported that TCR beta sequences accurately predicted HLA-A and HLA-B alleles in most subjects.

Amplification used 60 Vbeta primers and 13 Jbeta primers. Only in-frame clones appear in the TCRdb table, and some are missing; sequencing was by immunoSEQ multiplex PCR. The sample lists roughly 110,000 clones, around 70% occurring once. With respect to this clone: Its antigen is undetermined.

CDR1 KGHSH and CDR2 LQKENI come from the germline V gene. Trimming took off 3 bases at V and 7 bases at J, with 13 bases between the two ends. The CDR3 loop spans 14 amino acids. This chain uses TRBV18 with TRBJ1-5; D possibly corresponds to TRBD1 (6 bases). Sequencing was done on a sample of PBMCs. This receptor was taken from a man aged 25-40 years in good health and CMV-seropositive. CDR3 sequence: CASSPSGERQPQHF. The CDR3, as DNA: TGTGCCAGCTCACCGTCAGGGGAACGGCAGCCCCAGCATTTT.